The T cell receptor beta chain under discussion was sequenced for a study of control samples from healthy donors and cancer patients. Per the germline V gene, CDR1 is SGHNT and CDR2 is YENEEA. This CDR3 region has 13 residues. Trimming cost V 5 bases and J 5 bases, with 10 bases left between them. Assay used: immunoSEQ multiplex PCR; TCRdb lists only in-frame clones, some missing. Among about 94,000 clones listed, 90% were seen once. The chain is built from TRBV11-3 and TRBJ2-1, with unresolved D. This clonotype originated in a woman between 18 and 30 years old in good health. Sequences were obtained from blood. CDR3 protein: CASSQTNNNEQFF. In DNA form, the CDR3 reads TGTGCCAGCAGCCAAACTAATAACAATGAGCAGTTCTTC.